In its sample, the clone carrying this TCR beta chain was seen many times. Its antigen is still unknown. The data were obtained in a study of spatial heterogeneity in lung cancer. Findings of the study overall: Blood contained ubiquitous expanded tumor TCRs more at resection than at follow-up.

The time point: blood at routine non-recurrence follow-up after resection. Whole RNA, isolated from tumor, nontumor lung or frozen PBMC, was sequenced without prior sorting. Carried by each TCR cDNA molecule was a unique molecular identifier. TCRdb reprocessed the 5' RACE reads via MiXCR and lists one record per CDR3 protein. The sample consists of 110,000 or so distinct CDR3 sequences, roughly a tenth of them appearing once. J lost 6 bases, V lost 4 bases, and 13 bases had no gene match. The CDR3 runs to 18 residues. Germline values: CDR1 SGHDN, CDR2 FVKESK. The sample consisted of PBMCs, taken at follow-up. This clonotype was obtained from a female donor with early-stage non-small cell lung cancer. The chain links TRBV14 to TRBJ2-3; 13 bases match TRBD2. Here the CDR3 DNA reads TGTGCCAGCAGCCTCGAATCAGGACTAGCGGGAGTATCTGATACGCAGTATTTT. Translating gives CASSLESGLAGVSDTQYF.